This is a list of T cell receptor beta chains from one sample in a study of beta chain features in type 1 diabetes. Sequenced by immunoSEQ multiplex PCR; TCRdb stores in-frame clones only, minus some. This table holds a few hundred thousand clones, more than 15% found once. The sequencing input was naive CD4+ T cells from blood. The source of these receptors is a man younger than 45 with type 1 diabetes. Both conserved end residues are part of each CDR3. The D gene is left open where the match is weak. Clone size, where shown, is once, few, many, or a class for clones that have expanded.

clone_size j_call cdr3_length d_call v_call cdr3_aa cdr3_nt
few TRBJ2-1 14 - TRBV9 CASSASGFYNEQFF TGTGCCAGCAGCGCTTCAGGGTTCTACAATGAGCAGTTCTTC
few TRBJ2-5 12 - TRBV29-1 CSVRGLEETQYF TGCAGCGTCAGGGGCTTGGAAGAGACCCAGTACTTC
- TRBJ2-3 15 - TRBV6-5 CASSYASSRADTQYF TGTGCCAGCAGTTACGCGAGCTCAAGGGCAGATACGCAGTATTTT
- TRBJ2-4 16 - TRBV27 CASSPWDILAKNIQYF TGTGCCAGCAGTCCCTGGGACATTTTAGCCAAAAACATTCAGTACTTC
few TRBJ2-1 16 - TRBV5-1 CASSLADPWGNNEQFF TGCGCCAGCAGCTTGGCCGACCCGTGGGGAAACAATGAGCAGTTCTTC
- TRBJ1-5 15 - TRBV7-2 CASSLRWGGHQPQHF TGTGCCAGCAGCTTAAGGTGGGGGGGGCATCAGCCCCAGCATTTT
few TRBJ2-7 14 - TRBV9 CASTVGGVGYEQYF TGTGCCAGCACCGTTGGAGGGGTCGGCTACGAGCAGTACTTC
few TRBJ2-7 13 TRBD1 TRBV25-1 CASRRQGAYEQYF TGTGCCAGCAGAAGACAGGGGGCCTACGAGCAGTACTTC
few TRBJ1-1 10 - TRBV29-1 CSVDRAEAFF TGCAGCGTTGACCGGGCTGAAGCTTTCTTT
- TRBJ2-5 16 TRBD2 TRBV5-1 CASSLTGTSGTETQYF TGCGCCAGCAGCCTAACCGGGACTAGCGGGACGGAGACCCAGTACTTC
few TRBJ1-1 14 - TRBV6-6 CASTLGGSNTEAFF TGTGCCAGCACCCTCGGAGGGAGTAACACTGAAGCTTTCTTT
few TRBJ2-7 14 - TRBV9 CASSVDLGNYEQYF TGTGCCAGCAGCGTAGATCTGGGCAACTACGAGCAGTACTTC
- TRBJ2-5 16 TRBD2 TRBV11-2 CASSLSSGSYQETQYF TGTGCCAGCAGCTTATCTAGCGGATCGTACCAAGAGACCCAGTACTTC
- TRBJ2-3 14 - TRBV30 CACQKGQSTDTQYF TGTGCCTGCCAGAAGGGGCAAAGCACAGATACGCAGTATTTT
- TRBJ2-7 15 TRBD2 TRBV30 CAWSWASGRSYEQYF TGTGCCTGGAGTTGGGCTAGCGGGCGCTCCTACGAGCAGTACTTC
- TRBJ1-1 13 - TRBV27 CASSLYVSGAAFF TGTGCCAGCAGTTTATATGTCTCGGGCGCGGCTTTCTTT
- TRBJ2-2 14 - TRBV30 CAWRTGPNTGELFF TGTGCCTGGAGGACCGGGCCTAACACCGGGGAGCTGTTTTTT
- TRBJ2-1 12 - TRBV28 CASSLMGNGQFF TGTGCCAGCAGTTTAATGGGCAACGGGCAGTTCTTC
- TRBJ1-4 13 - TRBV28 CASRGRESEKLFF TGTGCCAGCAGAGGTAGGGAAAGTGAAAAACTGTTTTTT